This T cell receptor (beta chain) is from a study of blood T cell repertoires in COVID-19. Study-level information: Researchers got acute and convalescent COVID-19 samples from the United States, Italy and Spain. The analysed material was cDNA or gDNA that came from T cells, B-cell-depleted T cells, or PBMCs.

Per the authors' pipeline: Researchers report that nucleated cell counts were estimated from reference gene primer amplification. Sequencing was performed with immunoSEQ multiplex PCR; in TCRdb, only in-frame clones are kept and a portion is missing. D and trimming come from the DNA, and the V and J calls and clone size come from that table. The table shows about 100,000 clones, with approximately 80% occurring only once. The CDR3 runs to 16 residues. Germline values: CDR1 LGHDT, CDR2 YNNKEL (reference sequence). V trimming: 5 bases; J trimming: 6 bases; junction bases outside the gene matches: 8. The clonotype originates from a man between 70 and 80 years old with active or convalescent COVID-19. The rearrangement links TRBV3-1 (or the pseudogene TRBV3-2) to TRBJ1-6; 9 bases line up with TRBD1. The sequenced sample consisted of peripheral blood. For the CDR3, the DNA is TGTGCCAGCAGCTCGGGACAGGGTGGTGGTAATTCACCCCTCCACTTT. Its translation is CASSSGQGGGNSPLHF.